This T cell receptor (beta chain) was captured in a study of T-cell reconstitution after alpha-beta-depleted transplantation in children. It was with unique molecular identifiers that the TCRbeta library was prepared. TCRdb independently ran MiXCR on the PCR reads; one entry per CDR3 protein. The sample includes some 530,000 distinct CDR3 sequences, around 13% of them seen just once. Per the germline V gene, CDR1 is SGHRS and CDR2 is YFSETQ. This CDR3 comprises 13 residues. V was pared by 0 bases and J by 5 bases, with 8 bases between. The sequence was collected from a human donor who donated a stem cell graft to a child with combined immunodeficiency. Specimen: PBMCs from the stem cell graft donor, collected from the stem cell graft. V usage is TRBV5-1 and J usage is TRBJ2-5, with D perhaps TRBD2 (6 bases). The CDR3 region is CASSLALAETQYF. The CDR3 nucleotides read TGCGCCAGCAGCTTGGCCCTAGCGGAGACCCAGTACTTC.